This T cell receptor beta chain was identified in a study of cytomegalovirus exposure and HLA in healthy donors. The CDR3 extends over 15 amino acids. Germline assignment: CDR1 MDHEN and CDR2 SYDVKM. V shed 7 bases and J 8 bases; nucleotides not matched to a gene: 11. In its sample, this clone was seen once. Primers included in the PCR were 60 Vbeta and 13 Jbeta primers. Measured with immunoSEQ multiplex PCR; TCRdb has only the in-frame clones, and not every one. This table holds around 150,000 clones, roughly 85% found once. The chain joins TRBV28 to TRBJ1-4, with TRBD1 matching 9 bases. The sequencing input was PBMCs. The source of this sequence is a man aged 35-49 years in good health and CMV-seropositive. CDR3: CASIGRGTGPEKLFF. CDR3 DNA: TGTGCCAGCATCGGTAGGGGGACAGGGCCCGAAAAACTGTTTTTT. Together with reference TRBV28 and TRBJ1-4, the CDR3 gives the full variable domain: DVKVTQSSRYLVKRTGEKVFLECVQDMDHENMFWYRQDPGLGLRLIYFSYDVKMKEKGDIPEGYSVSREKKERFSLILESASTNQTSMYLCASIGRGTGPEKLFFGSGTQLSVL.